The 29 T cell receptor beta chains presented below share a single source sample, sequenced in a study of blood T cells in healthy people across ages. For the second PCR, which ran for about 7 to 11 cycles, a sample-barcoded 5' primer and a J-beta primer mix were used. TCRdb re-analysed the 5' RACE reads in MiXCR, keeping a single row per CDR3 protein. The sample lists about 640,000 distinct CDR3 sequences, 40% to 45% occurring once. The sample consisted of blood. The receptor source for this set is a man older than 75 in good health.

The genes are TRBV20-1 and TRBJ1-4, with 9 nucleotides matching TRBD1. Germline CDR1 is DFQATT and CDR2 is SNEGSKA (reference sequence). The CDR3 is made up of 14 amino acids. The V segment lost 3 bases and the J segment 4 bases; nucleotides outside the gene matches: 3. CDR3 in amino acids: CSARWDRDNEKLFF. The CDR3 DNA follows: TGCAGTGCTAGGTGGGACAGGGATAATGAAAAACTGTTTTTT.

This clonotype has a handful of counts. This chain links TRBV10-1 with TRBJ2-1; possibly TRBD1 or TRBD2 for D (5 bases each). The CDR3 runs 15 residues. Trimming took off 4 bases at V and 8 bases at J, with 18 bases between the two ends. CDR1 and CDR2 (germline): WNHNN, SYGVQD (reference sequence). The DNA of the CDR3 is TGCGCCAGCAGTGGATCCCGGGACGTACGAGATGAGCAGTTCTTC. Protein: CASSGSRDVRDEQFF.

V and J are TRBV7-2 and TRBJ2-3; the D gene could be TRBD1 or TRBD2 (5 bases each). Trimming shortened V by 2 bases and J by 6 bases, and 15 bases separated the two germline ends. Per the germline V gene, CDR1 is SGHTA and CDR2 is FQGNSA. The CDR3 covers 15 residues. The CDR3 spells CASSLRGRARDTQYF. The CDR3 DNA reads TGTGCCAGCAGCTTAAGGGGACGCGCCCGGGATACGCAGTATTTT.

The chain joins TRBV6-2 or TRBV6-3 to TRBJ1-5; 7 bases fit TRBD1. This CDR3 contains 14 residues. Trimming removed 6 bases from V and 2 bases from J; junction bases left unmatched: 4. Per the germline V gene, CDR1 is MNHEY and CDR2 is SVGEGT. CDR3 loop: CASRKTGGNQPQHF. The CDR3 nucleotides read TGTGCCAGCAGAAAAACAGGGGGCAATCAGCCCCAGCATTTT.

This chain connects TRBV7-3 to TRBJ2-4; D is perhaps TRBD1 or TRBD2 (6 bases each). The CDR3 totals 16 residues. Germline V lookup: CDR1 SGHTA, CDR2 FQGTGA. V lost 0 bases and J 2 bases, leaving 11 bases between the germline ends. In DNA, the CDR3 is TGTGCCAGCAGCTTAACAGGGGGGCTCTCCAAAAACATTCAGTACTTC. Protein sequence: CASSLTGGLSKNIQYF.

V gene TRBV7-2 combines with J gene TRBJ2-3; TRBD2 matches 7 bases. CDR1 SGHTA and CDR2 FQGNSA come from the germline V gene. CDR3 length: 14 amino acids. Trimming at V came to 6 bases and at J to 7 bases, leaving 10 bases not matched to a gene. The CDR3, as DNA: TGTGCCAGCAGTTTGGGAGGGAGGGCAAATACGCAGTATTTT. Its translation is CASSLGGRANTQYF.

This clonotype appeared a few times. The chain joins TRBV7-3 to TRBJ2-5; weak D call: TRBD2 (5 bases). Germline V gene data show CDR1 as SGHTA and CDR2 as FQGTGA. V was clipped by 5 bases and J by 2 bases, with 12 bases between them. This CDR3 is 14 amino acids long. The DNA for the CDR3 is TGTGCCAGCAGCGTGGCCCCGGGACAAGAGACCCAGTACTTC. It is translated as CASSVAPGQETQYF. Looking up the rest from reference TRBV7-3 and TRBJ2-5 gives the full variable domain: GAGVSQTPSNKVTEKGKYVELRCDPISGHTALYWYRQSLGQGPEFLIYFQGTGAADDSGLPNDRFFAVRPEGSVSTLKIQRTERGDSAVYLCASSVAPGQETQYFGPGTRLLVL.

This clonotype was observed a few times. The rearrangement uses TRBV28 and TRBJ2-7, with 7 nucleotides matching TRBD2. Germline V gives CDR1 MDHEN, CDR2 SYDVKM. This CDR3 has 13 amino acids. CDR3: CATLWGGTYEQYF. The DNA for the CDR3 is TGTGCGACCCTTTGGGGGGGAACCTACGAGCAGTACTTC.

This clonotype was recorded many times. The chain joins TRBV4-2 to TRBJ1-1; a weak D match, TRBD1 (5 bases). The V gene's germline CDR1 is LGHNA and CDR2 YNFKEQ. V shed 1 base and J shed 4 bases, with 19 bases lying between them. The CDR3 runs 17 residues. The CDR3 reads CASSQALQSREGTEAFF. The CDR3 DNA follows: TGTGCCAGCAGCCAAGCTCTTCAGTCCAGGGAGGGCACTGAAGCTTTCTTT.

This clonotype was counted only a few times. The chain carries TRBV15 and TRBJ2-4; weak D call: TRBD1 (6 bases). This CDR3 comprises 17 residues. Germline CDR1 LNHNV, CDR2 YYDKDF (reference sequence). The V gene lost 3 bases and the J gene lost 4 bases, with 19 bases spanning the gap. The CDR3 DNA reads TGTGCCACCAGCAGTAAAGGGACACCCACCCTAAAAAACATTCAGTACTTC. This gives the protein CATSSKGTPTLKNIQYF.

CDR3 in amino acids: CSVWTSGNEQYF. CDR3 nucleotides: TGCAGCGTTTGGACCAGCGGGAACGAGCAGTACTTC. This sequence joins TRBV29-1 and TRBJ2-7; TRBD2 matches at 7 bases. The CDR3 has 12 residues. The V segment lost 5 bases and the J segment 5 bases; nucleotides outside the gene matches: 6. CDR1 and CDR2 (germline): SQVTM, ANQGSEA.

The V gene is TRBV20-1, the J gene TRBJ2-1; 16 positions match TRBD2. The J call may be faulty, since TRBJ2-7 better matches the DNA end. CDR1 is DFQATT, CDR2 SNEGSKA, per germline (reference sequence). This CDR3 comprises 19 residues. In DNA, the CDR3 is TGCAGTGCTAGAGATCAAATTTTCGGGACTAGCGGGAGGGCCAATGAGCAGTACTTC. Residues: CSARDQIFGTSGRANEQYF.

This clonotype occurred many times. Just one base apart from a much larger clone, this may be a read error. The V and J genes are TRBV9 and TRBJ2-7; 7 nucleotides align to TRBD2. Trimming removed 0 bases from V and 4 bases from J; junction bases left unmatched: 10. Germline values: CDR1 SGDLS, CDR2 YYNGEE. The CDR3 runs to 16 residues. CDR3 nucleotide sequence: TGTGCCAGCAGCGTAGGAGGATGTGCGGGAGAGTACGAGCAGTACTTC. It yields the protein CASSVGGCAGEYEQYF. The full variable domain, with the rest looked up from reference TRBV9 and TRBJ2-7, is DSGVTQTPKHLITATGQRVTLRCSPRSGDLSVYWYQQSLDQGLQFLIQYYNGEERAKGNILERFSAQQFPDLHSELNLSSLELGDSALYFCASSVGGCAGEYEQYFGPGTRLTVT.

This clonotype was recorded a few times. J is TRBJ2-3 and V is TRBV4-1; D perhaps matches TRBD1 (7 bases). The V end was cut by 4 bases, the J end by 0 bases, with 20 bases between. CDR1 is MGHRA and CDR2 is YSYEKL in the germline V gene. This CDR3 comprises 18 residues. CDR3 in amino acids: CASSPGRRGLTSTDTQYF. The CDR3 DNA sequence: TGCGCCAGCAGCCCCGGAAGGAGGGGGCTAACTAGCACAGATACGCAGTATTTT.

Many counts were recorded for this clonotype. The chain is built from TRBV28 and TRBJ2-4, with D hard to call. The ends were cut back, 6 bases at V and 0 bases at J, with 9 bases in the middle. Germline V gene lookup returns CDR1 MDHEN and CDR2 SYDVKM. The CDR3 loop spans 14 amino acids. The CDR3 region has the DNA TGTGCCAGCAGCTCAGGATTAGCCAAAAACATTCAGTACTTC. It yields the protein CASSSGLAKNIQYF.

J is TRBJ2-7 and V is TRBV7-2, with D perhaps assigned TRBD1 or TRBD2 (6 bases each). V was cut by 6 bases and J by 7 bases, with 19 bases left in between. Germline CDR1 and CDR2: SGHTA and FQGNSA. The CDR3 is 14 residues long. The CDR3 loop reads CASSSQGGINEQYF. CDR3 in DNA: TGTGCCAGCAGTTCACAGGGAGGCATAAATGAGCAGTACTTC.

Concerning this clonotype: A junction end diverges from the germline sequence, so it may reflect a read error. This sequence joins TRBV11-2 and TRBJ2-3; tentative D call: TRBD1 (8 bases). CDR1 and CDR2 from the germline V gene are SGHAT and FQNNGV. The CDR3 consists of 15 residues. The CDR3 DNA is TGTGCCGGCAGCCCCTGGACAGGGAGGGCAGATACGCAGTATTTT. This gives the protein CAGSPWTGRADTQYF.

The chain couples TRBV7-2 to TRBJ2-3, with a weak D call TRBD2 (5 bases). CDR1 is SGHTA, CDR2 FQGNSA, per germline. The CDR3 consists of 15 residues. V was pared by 2 bases and J by 4 bases, with 13 bases between. Here the CDR3 reads CASSLSWERADTQYF. The CDR3, as DNA: TGTGCCAGCAGCTTATCGTGGGAGAGGGCAGATACGCAGTATTTT.

This clonotype was recorded only once. The CDR3 reads CASSATGDTEAFF. The CDR3 DNA reads as TGTGCCAGCAGCGCGACAGGAGACACTGAAGCTTTCTTT. This chain connects TRBV9 to TRBJ1-1; TRBD1 is a possible D gene (6 bases). Germline values: CDR1 SGDLS, CDR2 YYNGEE. Deletions cut 3 bases from V and 3 bases from J, with 9 bases between. The CDR3 runs 13 residues. Complete variable domain (other parts from reference TRBV9 and TRBJ1-1): DSGVTQTPKHLITATGQRVTLRCSPRSGDLSVYWYQQSLDQGLQFLIQYYNGEERAKGNILERFSAQQFPDLHSELNLSSLELGDSALYFCASSATGDTEAFFGQGTRLTVV.

The chain has TRBV6-1 and TRBJ2-7; D not resolved. CDR1 MNHNS and CDR2 SASEGT come from the germline V gene. The CDR3 length is 11 residues. V lost 3 bases and J 6 bases, leaving 6 bases between the germline ends. The CDR3 here is CASSDVFEQYF. DNA of the CDR3: TGTGCCAGCAGTGATGTATTCGAGCAGTACTTC.

In regard to this clonotype: With a much larger clone just one base away, this may be a read error. The chain recombines TRBV6-1 with TRBJ2-3; TRBD2 agrees at 10 bases. CDR1 MNHNS and CDR2 SASEGT come from the germline V gene. With 6 bases clipped from V and 1 base from J, the junction kept 4 bases outside the gene matches. The CDR3 has 15 residues. CDR3 DNA: TGTGCCAGCAGACCCGGGACTAGCGGCACAGATACGCAGTATTTT. Translated, it gives CASRPGTSGTDTQYF.

The genes are TRBV6-6 and TRBJ2-1, with 10 bases that match TRBD2. CDR1 MNHNY and CDR2 SVGAGI come from the germline V gene (reference sequence). Unmatched junction bases numbered 11, after V lost 5 bases and J lost 7 bases. This CDR3 is built from 16 residues. This CDR3 reads CASSDQLAGSGNEQFF. The CDR3 nucleotides read TGTGCCAGCAGTGACCAACTAGCGGGAAGTGGGAATGAGCAGTTCTTC.

This clonotype was counted a few times. The chain carries TRBV7-9 and TRBJ1-2; perhaps TRBD1 as D (5 bases). Germline CDR1 and CDR2: SEHNR and FQNEAQ (reference sequence). V shed 2 bases and J shed 8 bases, with 12 bases lying between them. The CDR3 loop spans 13 amino acids. In DNA form, the CDR3 reads TGTGCCAGCAGCTTATCGGGGCCTATCGGCTACACCTTC. It is translated as CASSLSGPIGYTF.

This clonotype was seen only a few times. V is TRBV20-1 and J is TRBJ2-3, with 12 bases that match TRBD2. The trim removed 3 bases at V and 3 bases at J, leaving 4 bases unmatched. Per germline, CDR1 DFQATT and CDR2 SNEGSKA (reference sequence). This CDR3 is built from 15 residues. Here the CDR3 DNA reads TGCAGTGCTAGTGCTAGCGGGGGGGGGACAGATACGCAGTATTTT. Translated, it gives CSASASGGGTDTQYF.

This clonotype was observed a handful of times. This chain uses TRBV11-2 with TRBJ2-5; weak D call: TRBD1 (8 bases). The CDR3 loop spans 16 amino acids. Looked up from germline, CDR1 is SGHAT and CDR2 is FQNNGV. V was clipped by 7 bases and J by 1 base, with 19 bases between them. CDR3 protein: CASNVQGGGVQETQYF. CDR3 nucleotides: TGTGCCAGCAATGTACAGGGGGGAGGGGTCCAAGAGACCCAGTACTTC.

This clonotype has just a few counts. The V and J genes are TRBV4-2 and TRBJ1-4, with no clear D. CDR3 length equals 15 residues. CDR1 and CDR2 from the germline V gene are LGHNA and YNFKEQ. The V end lost 0 bases, the J end lost 2 bases, and 7 bases lay between the germline ends. The CDR3 reads CASSQESVTNEKLFF. As DNA, the CDR3 is TGTGCCAGCAGCCAAGAATCCGTTACTAATGAAAAACTGTTTTTT.

This chain joins TRBV7-9 and TRBJ2-7; 7 bases fit TRBD1. CDR3 length equals 14 residues. CDR1 and CDR2 from the germline V gene are SEHNR and FQNEAQ (reference sequence). J gave up 1 base and V 6 bases, and 6 bases lay outside the gene matches. CDR3 protein: CASSADRESYEQYF. The CDR3 coding sequence is TGTGCCAGCAGTGCAGACAGGGAGTCCTACGAGCAGTACTTC.

The CDR3 DNA follows: TGTGCCAGTAGTGTGAGGGGGATAAATGAGCAGTTCTTC. Translated: CASSVRGINEQFF. The chain has TRBV19 and TRBJ2-1; D is possibly TRBD1 (6 bases). The germline V and J ends were trimmed by 5 bases and 7 bases, with 12 bases remaining between them. The germline CDR1 and CDR2 sequences are LNHDA and SQIVND (reference sequence). CDR3 size: 13 residues.

For this clonotype: A read error is possible here, since a much larger clone lies one base away. The genes are TRBV20-1 and TRBJ2-1; 10 bases agree with TRBD2. This CDR3 contains 16 residues. Germline V gene data show CDR1 as DFQATT and CDR2 as SNEGSKA (reference sequence). CDR3: CSTRLNGAGGLNEQFF. Written as DNA, the CDR3 is TGCAGTACTAGACTTAATGGAGCGGGAGGGCTCAATGAGCAGTTCTTC.